Detailed here is one T cell receptor beta chain. The data are from a study of shared clonotypes between healthy human individuals. The data were produced by immunoSEQ multiplex PCR, yet TCRdb's version contains in-frame clones alone and is incomplete. This sample has about 380,000 clones, with 90% to 98% found just once. Free of recent acute infections or vaccinations, the donors were healthy HIV-negative adults. This CDR3 has 14 amino acids. From germline, CDR1 is SQVTM and CDR2 ANQGSEA. The V and J ends lost 3 bases and 0 bases respectively, with 11 bases between them. This receptor was identified in a man aged 25 to 40 in good health. Sequenced material: memory CD8+ T cells sorted from blood. Subset given: CD45RO+ cells pooled with CCR7-negative TemRA cells. The chain recombines TRBV29-1 with TRBJ1-2, with D possibly TRBD1 on 5 matching bases. Here the CDR3 reads CSVDARGPNYGYTF. As DNA, the CDR3 is TGCAGCGTTGACGCCCGGGGACCTAACTATGGCTACACCTTC.